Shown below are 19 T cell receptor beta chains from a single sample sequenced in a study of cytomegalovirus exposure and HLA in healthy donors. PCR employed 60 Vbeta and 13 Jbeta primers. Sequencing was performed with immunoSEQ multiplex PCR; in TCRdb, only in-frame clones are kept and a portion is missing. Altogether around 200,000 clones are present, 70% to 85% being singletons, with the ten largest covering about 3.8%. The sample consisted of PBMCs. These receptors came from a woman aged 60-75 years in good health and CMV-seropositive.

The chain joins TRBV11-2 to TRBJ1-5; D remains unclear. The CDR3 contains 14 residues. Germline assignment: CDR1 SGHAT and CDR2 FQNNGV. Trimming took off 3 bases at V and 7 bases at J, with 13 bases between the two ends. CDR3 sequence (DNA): TGTGCCAGCAGCTTTGGGGAGGGAGGCCAGCCCCAGCATTTT. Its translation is CASSFGEGGQPQHF.

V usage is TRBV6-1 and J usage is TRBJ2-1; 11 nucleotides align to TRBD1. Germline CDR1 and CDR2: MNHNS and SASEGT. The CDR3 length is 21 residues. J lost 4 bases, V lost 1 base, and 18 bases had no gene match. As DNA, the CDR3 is TGTGCCAGCAGTGAAGGGACAGGGGGCTGGAAAGGCGGGAGGCCTTACAATGAGCAGTTCTTC. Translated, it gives CASSEGTGGWKGGRPYNEQFF.

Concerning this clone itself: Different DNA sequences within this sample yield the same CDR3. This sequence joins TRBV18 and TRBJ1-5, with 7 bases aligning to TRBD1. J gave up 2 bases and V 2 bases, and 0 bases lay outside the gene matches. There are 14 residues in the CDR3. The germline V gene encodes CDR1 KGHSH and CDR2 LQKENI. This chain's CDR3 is CASSPGQGNQPQHF. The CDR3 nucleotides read TGTGCCAGCTCACCAGGACAGGGCAATCAGCCCCAGCATTTT.

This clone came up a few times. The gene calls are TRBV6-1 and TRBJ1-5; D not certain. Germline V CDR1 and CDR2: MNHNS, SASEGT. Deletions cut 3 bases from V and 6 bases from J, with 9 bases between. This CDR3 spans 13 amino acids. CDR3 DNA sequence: TGTGCCAGCAGTGATGAGGGCCCTCAGCCCCAGCATTTT. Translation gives CASSDEGPQPQHF.

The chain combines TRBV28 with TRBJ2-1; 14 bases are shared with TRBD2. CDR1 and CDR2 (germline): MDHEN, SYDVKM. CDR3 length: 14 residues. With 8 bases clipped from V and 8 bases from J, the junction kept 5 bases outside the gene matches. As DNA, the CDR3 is TGTGCCAGCGCGACTAGCGGGGGGGTGGATGAGCAGTTCTTC. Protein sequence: CASATSGGVDEQFF.

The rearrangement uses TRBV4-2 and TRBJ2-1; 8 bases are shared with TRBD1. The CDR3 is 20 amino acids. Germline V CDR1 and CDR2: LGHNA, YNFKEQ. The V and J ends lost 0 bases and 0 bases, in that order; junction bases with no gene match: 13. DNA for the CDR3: TGTGCCAGCAGCCAAGACCCAGGGGGCCTTTCCTTCCGCTCCTACAATGAGCAGTTCTTC. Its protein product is CASSQDPGGLSFRSYNEQFF.

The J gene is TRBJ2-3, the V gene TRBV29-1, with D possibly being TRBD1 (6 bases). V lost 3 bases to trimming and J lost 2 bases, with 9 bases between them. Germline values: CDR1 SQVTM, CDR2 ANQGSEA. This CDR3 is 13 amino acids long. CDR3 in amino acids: CSVDGQLTDTQYF. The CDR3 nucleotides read TGCAGCGTTGACGGACAGCTCACAGATACGCAGTATTTT.

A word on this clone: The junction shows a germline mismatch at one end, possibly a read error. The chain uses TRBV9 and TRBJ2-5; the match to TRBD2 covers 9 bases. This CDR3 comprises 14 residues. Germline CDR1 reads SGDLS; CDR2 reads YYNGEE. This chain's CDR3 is CANSASGTPGAQYF. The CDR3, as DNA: TGTGCCAACAGCGCTAGCGGGACCCCTGGGGCCCAGTACTTC.

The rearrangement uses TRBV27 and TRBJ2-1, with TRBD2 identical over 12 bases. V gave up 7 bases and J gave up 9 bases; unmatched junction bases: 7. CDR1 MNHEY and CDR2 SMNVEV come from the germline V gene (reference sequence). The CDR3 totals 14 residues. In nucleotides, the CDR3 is TGTGCCAGCACTCGACTAGCGGGAGTTGGTGAGCAGTTCTTC. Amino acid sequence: CASTRLAGVGEQFF.

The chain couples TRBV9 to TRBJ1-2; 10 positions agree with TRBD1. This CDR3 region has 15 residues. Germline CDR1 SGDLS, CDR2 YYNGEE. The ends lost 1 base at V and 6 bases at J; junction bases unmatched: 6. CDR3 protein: CASSVRAGTGDGYTF. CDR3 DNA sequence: TGTGCCAGCAGCGTAAGGGCCGGGACAGGGGATGGCTACACCTTC.

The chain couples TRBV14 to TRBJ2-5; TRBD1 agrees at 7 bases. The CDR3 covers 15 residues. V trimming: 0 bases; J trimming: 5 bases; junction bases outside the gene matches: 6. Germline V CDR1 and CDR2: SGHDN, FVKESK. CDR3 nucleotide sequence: TGTGCCAGCAGCCAAGATGGAGCCAGGGGGGAGACCCAGTACTTC. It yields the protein CASSQDGARGETQYF.

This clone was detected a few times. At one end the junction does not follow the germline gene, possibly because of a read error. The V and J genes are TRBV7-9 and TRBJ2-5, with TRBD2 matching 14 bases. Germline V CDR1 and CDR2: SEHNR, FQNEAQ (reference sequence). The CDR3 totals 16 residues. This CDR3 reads CSSSSGLAGGTETQYF. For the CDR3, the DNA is TGTTCCAGCAGCAGCGGACTAGCGGGAGGTACAGAGACCCAGTACTTC.

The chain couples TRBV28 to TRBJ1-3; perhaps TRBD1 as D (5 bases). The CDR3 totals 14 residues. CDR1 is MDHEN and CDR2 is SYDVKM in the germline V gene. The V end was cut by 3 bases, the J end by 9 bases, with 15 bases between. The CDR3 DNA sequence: TGTGCCAGCAGTTTCTCCGGGGGTCGGGCCACCATATATTTT. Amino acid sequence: CASSFSGGRATIYF. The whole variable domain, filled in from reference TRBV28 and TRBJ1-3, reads DVKVTQSSRYLVKRTGEKVFLECVQDMDHENMFWYRQDPGLGLRLIYFSYDVKMKEKGDIPEGYSVSREKKERFSLILESASTNQTSMYLCASSFSGGRATIYFGEGSWLTVV.

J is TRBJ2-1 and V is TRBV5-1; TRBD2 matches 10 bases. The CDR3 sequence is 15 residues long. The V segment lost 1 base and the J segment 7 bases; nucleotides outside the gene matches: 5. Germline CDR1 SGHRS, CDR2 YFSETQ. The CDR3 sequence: CASSLPGLASNEQFF. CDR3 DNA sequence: TGCGCCAGCAGCTTGCCGGGACTAGCGTCAAATGAGCAGTTCTTC.

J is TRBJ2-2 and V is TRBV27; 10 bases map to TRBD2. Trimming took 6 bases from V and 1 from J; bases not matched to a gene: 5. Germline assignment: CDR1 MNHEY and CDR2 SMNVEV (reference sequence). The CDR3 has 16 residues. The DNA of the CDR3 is TGTGCCAGCAGCTTCTTAGCGGGGGGGAACACCGGGGAGCTGTTTTTT. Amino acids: CASSFLAGGNTGELFF.

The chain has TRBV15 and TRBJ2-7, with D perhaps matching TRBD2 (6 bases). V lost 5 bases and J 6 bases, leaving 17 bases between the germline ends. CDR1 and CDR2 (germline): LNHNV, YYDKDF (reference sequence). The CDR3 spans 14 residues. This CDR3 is CATSESGWGSEQYF. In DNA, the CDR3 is TGTGCCACCAGCGAGAGCGGGTGGGGCTCCGAGCAGTACTTC. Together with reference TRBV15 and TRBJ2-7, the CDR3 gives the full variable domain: DAMVIQNPRYQVTQFGKPVTLSCSQTLNHNVMYWYQQKSSQAPKLLFHYYDKDFNNEADTPDNFQSRRPNTSFCFLDIRSPGLGDTAMYLCATSESGWGSEQYFGPGTRLTVT.

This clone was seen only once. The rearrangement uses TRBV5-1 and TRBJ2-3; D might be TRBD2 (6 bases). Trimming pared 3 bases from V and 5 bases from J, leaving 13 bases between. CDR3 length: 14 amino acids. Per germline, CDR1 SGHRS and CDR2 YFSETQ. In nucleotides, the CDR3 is TGCGCCAGCAGCTCGAGCACCGGGGGAGATACGCAGTATTTT. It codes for CASSSSTGGDTQYF.

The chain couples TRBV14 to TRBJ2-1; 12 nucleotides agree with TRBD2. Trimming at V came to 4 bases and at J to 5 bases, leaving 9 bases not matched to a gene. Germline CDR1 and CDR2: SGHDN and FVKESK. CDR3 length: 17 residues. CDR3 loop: CASSPKGRLAGDNEQFF. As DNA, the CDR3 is TGTGCCAGCAGCCCTAAGGGGAGACTAGCGGGGGACAATGAGCAGTTCTTC.

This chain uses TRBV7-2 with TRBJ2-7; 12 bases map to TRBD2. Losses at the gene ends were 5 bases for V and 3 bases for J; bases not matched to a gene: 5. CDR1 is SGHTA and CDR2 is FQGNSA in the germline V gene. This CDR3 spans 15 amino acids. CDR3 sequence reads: CASSPRLAGDYEQYF. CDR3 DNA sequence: TGTGCCAGCAGCCCCCGACTAGCGGGAGACTACGAGCAGTACTTC.